Presented here are 11 T cell receptor beta chains from one specimen sequenced in a study of blood T cell repertoires in COVID-19. Some clones are missing from TCRdb's copy, which holds only in-frame ones; the method was immunoSEQ multiplex PCR. Of about 360,000 clones in the sample, 80% to 90% are singletons; the top ten hold just over 7%. Sequenced: peripheral blood. Source of these receptors: a woman aged 60-75 years with COVID-19, enrolled during active disease.

Here the CDR3 reads CASSFPLDTQYF. In DNA, the CDR3 is TGTGCCAGCAGCTTCCCCTTGGATACGCAGTATTTT. This sequence joins TRBV7-6 and TRBJ2-3, with D uncertain. The length of the CDR3 is 12 residues. Germline-derived CDR1 and CDR2 are SGHVS and FNYEAQ. V gave up 3 bases and J gave up 6 bases, with 7 bases separating them.

This clone showed up just once. The rearrangement joins TRBV9 to TRBJ2-1; 9 bases match TRBD2. Germline CDR1 reads SGDLS; CDR2 reads YYNGEE. Trimming at V came to 2 bases and at J to 9 bases, leaving 9 bases not matched to a gene. The CDR3 has 15 residues. The CDR3 spells CASSVGASGVGEQFF. CDR3 nucleotide sequence: TGTGCCAGCAGCGTTGGGGCTAGCGGGGTGGGTGAGCAGTTCTTC. Full variable domain (rest looked up from reference TRBV9 and TRBJ2-1): DSGVTQTPKHLITATGQRVTLRCSPRSGDLSVYWYQQSLDQGLQFLIQYYNGEERAKGNILERFSAQQFPDLHSELNLSSLELGDSALYFCASSVGASGVGEQFFGPGTRLTVL.

The chain couples TRBV7-8 to TRBJ1-1, with D tentatively TRBD1 (5 bases). The germline V and J ends were trimmed by 3 bases and 3 bases, with 8 bases remaining between them. Germline V gives CDR1 SGHVS, CDR2 FQNEAQ. The CDR3 contains 13 residues. The CDR3 spells CASSLAGYTEAFF. CDR3 nucleotide sequence: TGTGCCAGCAGCTTGGCAGGGTACACTGAAGCTTTCTTT.

The genes are TRBV6-6 and TRBJ2-1; 16 bases fit TRBD2. V trimming: 5 bases; J trimming: 1 base; junction bases outside the gene matches: 5. The CDR3 runs to 18 residues. Germline CDR1 is MNHNY and CDR2 is SVGAGI (reference sequence). The CDR3 spells CASSPGLAGGRSYNEQFF. The CDR3, as DNA: TGTGCCAGCAGTCCGGGACTAGCGGGGGGGCGGTCCTACAATGAGCAGTTCTTC.

The chain recombines TRBV6-5 with TRBJ1-4; D is unresolved. The CDR3 loop spans 15 amino acids. V gave up 5 bases and J gave up 0 bases, with 10 bases separating them. The germline V gene encodes CDR1 MNHEY and CDR2 SVGAGI. Written as DNA, the CDR3 is TGTGCCAGCAGTCGGATACAGTCAACTAATGAAAAACTGTTTTTT. Its protein is CASSRIQSTNEKLFF.

The chain couples TRBV2 to TRBJ2-7; D is possibly TRBD1 (6 bases). The CDR3 extends over 13 amino acids. CDR1 is SNHLY and CDR2 is FYNNEI in the germline V gene. Trimming took off 6 bases at V and 3 bases at J, with 12 bases between the two ends. In DNA, the CDR3 is TGTGCCAGCAGACCCACAGGGAACTACGAGCAGTACTTC. Residues: CASRPTGNYEQYF.

The rearrangement links TRBV27 to TRBJ1-6; D possibly corresponds to TRBD1 (6 bases). CDR1 and CDR2 from the germline V gene are MNHEY and SMNVEV (reference sequence). The CDR3 is made up of 14 amino acids. Between the trimmed V and J ends, which lost 3 bases and 7 bases, there was a span of 10 bases. The CDR3 spells CASSFSDRNSPLHF. DNA of the CDR3: TGTGCCAGCAGTTTTTCGGACAGAAATTCACCCCTCCACTTT.

This rearrangement joins TRBV10-2 to TRBJ1-5, with 9 bases lining up with TRBD1. CDR3 length equals 14 residues. Germline V lookup: CDR1 WSHSY, CDR2 SAAADI. The V and J ends lost 5 bases and 5 bases, in that order; junction bases with no gene match: 4. Here the CDR3 reads CASSWTGVDQPQHF. CDR3 coding DNA: TGCGCCAGCAGTTGGACAGGGGTGGATCAGCCCCAGCATTTT.

The genes are TRBV11-1 and TRBJ2-3, with 7 positions matching TRBD2. Germline V gives CDR1 SGHAT, CDR2 FQDESV (reference sequence). The length of the CDR3 is 16 residues. Unmatched junction bases numbered 5, after V lost 1 base and J lost 1 base. The CDR3 region is CASSLGVSGGTDTQYF. DNA for the CDR3: TGTGCCAGCAGCTTAGGTGTAAGCGGGGGCACAGATACGCAGTATTTT. The full variable domain, in which reference TRBV11-1 and TRBJ2-3 provide the parts outside the CDR3, is EAEVAQSPRYKITEKSQAVAFWCDPISGHATLYWYRQILGQGPELLVQFQDESVVDDSQLPKDRFSAERLKGVDSTLKIQPAELGDSAMYLCASSLGVSGGTDTQYFGPGTRLTVL.

The chain is built from TRBV3-1 (or the pseudogene TRBV3-2) and TRBJ2-3, with 8 bases lining up with TRBD1. Trimming took 4 bases from V and 0 from J; bases not matched to a gene: 6. The CDR3 sequence is 16 residues long. Germline CDR1 LGHDT, CDR2 YNNKEL (reference sequence). DNA for the CDR3: TGTGCCAGCAGCCGGCTAAGGACAGGGAGCACAGATACGCAGTATTTT. The encoded protein is CASSRLRTGSTDTQYF.

The chain couples TRBV5-5 to TRBJ2-1; a weak D match, TRBD2 (7 bases). CDR1 SGHKS and CDR2 YYEKEE come from the germline V gene (reference sequence). The CDR3 spans 16 residues. V was pared by 1 base and J by 10 bases, with 21 bases between. CDR3 amino acids: CASSLWGGPRAYEQFF. In DNA form, the CDR3 reads TGTGCCAGCAGCTTGTGGGGGGGGCCAAGGGCCTACGAGCAGTTCTTC.